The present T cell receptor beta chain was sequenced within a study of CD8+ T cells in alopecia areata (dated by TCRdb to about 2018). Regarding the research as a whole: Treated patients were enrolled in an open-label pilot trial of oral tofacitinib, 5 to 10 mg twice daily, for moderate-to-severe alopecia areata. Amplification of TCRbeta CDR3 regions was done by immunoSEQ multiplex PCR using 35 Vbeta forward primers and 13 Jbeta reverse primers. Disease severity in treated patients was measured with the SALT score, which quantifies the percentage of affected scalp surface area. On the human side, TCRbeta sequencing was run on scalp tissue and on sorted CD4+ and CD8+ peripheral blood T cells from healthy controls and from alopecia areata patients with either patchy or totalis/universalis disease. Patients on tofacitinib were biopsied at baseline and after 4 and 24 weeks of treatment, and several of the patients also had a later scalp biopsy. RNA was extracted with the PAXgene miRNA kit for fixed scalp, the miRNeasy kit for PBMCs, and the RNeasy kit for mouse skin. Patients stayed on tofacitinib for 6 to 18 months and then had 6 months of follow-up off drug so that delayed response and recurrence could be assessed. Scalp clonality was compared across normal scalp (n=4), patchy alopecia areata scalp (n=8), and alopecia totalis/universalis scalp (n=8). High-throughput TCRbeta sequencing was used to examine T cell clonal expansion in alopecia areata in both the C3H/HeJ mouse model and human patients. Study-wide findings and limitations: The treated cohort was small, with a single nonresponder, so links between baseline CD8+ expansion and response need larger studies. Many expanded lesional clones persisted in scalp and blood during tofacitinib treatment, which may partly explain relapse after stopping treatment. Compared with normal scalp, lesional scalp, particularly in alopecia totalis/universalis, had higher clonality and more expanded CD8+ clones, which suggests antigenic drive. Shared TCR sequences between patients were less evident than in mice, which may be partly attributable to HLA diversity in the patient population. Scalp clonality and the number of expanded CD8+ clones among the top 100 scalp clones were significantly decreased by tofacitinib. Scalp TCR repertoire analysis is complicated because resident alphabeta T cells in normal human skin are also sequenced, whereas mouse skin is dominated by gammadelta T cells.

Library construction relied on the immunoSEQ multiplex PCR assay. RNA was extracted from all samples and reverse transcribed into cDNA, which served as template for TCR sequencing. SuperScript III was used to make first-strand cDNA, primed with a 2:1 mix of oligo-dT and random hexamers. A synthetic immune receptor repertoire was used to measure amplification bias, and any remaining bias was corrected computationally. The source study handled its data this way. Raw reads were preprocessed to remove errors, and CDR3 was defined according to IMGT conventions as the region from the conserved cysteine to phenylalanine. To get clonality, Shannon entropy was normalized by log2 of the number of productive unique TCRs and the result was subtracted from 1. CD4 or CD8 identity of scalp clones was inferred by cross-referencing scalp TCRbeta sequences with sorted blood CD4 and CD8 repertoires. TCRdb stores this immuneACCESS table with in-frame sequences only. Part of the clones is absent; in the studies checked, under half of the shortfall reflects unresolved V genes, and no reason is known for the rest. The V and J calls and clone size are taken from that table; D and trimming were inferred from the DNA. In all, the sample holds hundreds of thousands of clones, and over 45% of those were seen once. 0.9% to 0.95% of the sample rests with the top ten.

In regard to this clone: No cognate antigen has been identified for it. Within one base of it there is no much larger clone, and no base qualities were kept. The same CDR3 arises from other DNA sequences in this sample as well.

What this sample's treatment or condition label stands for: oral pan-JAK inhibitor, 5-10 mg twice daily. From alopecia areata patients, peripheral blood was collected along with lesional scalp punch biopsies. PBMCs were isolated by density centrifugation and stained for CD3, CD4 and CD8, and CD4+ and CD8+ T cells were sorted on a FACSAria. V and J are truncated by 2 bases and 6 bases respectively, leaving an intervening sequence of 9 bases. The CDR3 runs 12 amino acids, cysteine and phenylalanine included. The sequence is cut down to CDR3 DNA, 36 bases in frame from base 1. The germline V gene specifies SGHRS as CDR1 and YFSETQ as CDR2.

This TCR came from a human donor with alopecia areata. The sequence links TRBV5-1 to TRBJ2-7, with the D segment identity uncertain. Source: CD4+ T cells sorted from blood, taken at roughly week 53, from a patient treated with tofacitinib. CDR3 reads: CASSLVGSEQYF. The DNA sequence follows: TGCGCCAGCAGCTTAGTAGGGTCCGAGCAGTACTTC.